The 4 T cell receptor beta chains below all came from one sample that was sequenced in a study of metastatic and nonmetastatic thyroid tumors. Via MiXCR, TCRdb re-called the PCR reads. The top ten hold roughly 30% of the sample, which has 15,000 to 20,000 clones, roughly 12% seen once. The entire patient cohort was treatment-naive prior to thyroid surgery. Sequences were obtained from blood. The origin of the receptors is a female donor with papillary thyroid cancer or a benign thyroid nodule (not recorded which). Some clones in this sample may be carry-over from other donors' samples.

The chain uses TRBV24-1 and TRBJ1-2, with D possibly matching TRBD1 (6 bases). The CDR3 sequence is 15 residues long. The ends were cut back, 9 bases at V and 5 bases at J, with 21 bases in the middle. The germline V gene encodes CDR1 KGHDR and CDR2 SFDVKD. The CDR3 reads CATVETGAKGYGYTF. The DNA for the CDR3 is TGTGCCACCGTTGAAACGGGGGCAAAGGGATATGGCTACACCTTC.

With respect to this clone: At one of its ends the junction is not consistent with the germline gene, which may arise from a read error. The chain joins TRBV28 to TRBJ2-1; no clear D. CDR3 length: 15 residues. Germline CDR1 is MDHEN and CDR2 is SYDVKM. Written as DNA, the CDR3 is TGTGCCAGCAGTTTGGGATTCGCAGATTACAATCAGCAGTTCTTC. It specifies CASSLGFADYNQQFF.

This clone was recorded at least ten times. The V gene is TRBV11-1, the J gene TRBJ2-1, with TRBD2 matching 7 bases. This CDR3 is built from 16 residues. CDR1 and CDR2 from the germline V gene are SGHAT and FQDESV (reference sequence). J was trimmed by 0 bases and V by 2 bases; bases with no gene match: 4. The CDR3 sequence: CASSLWGGSSYNEQFF. CDR3 nucleotide sequence: TGTGCCAGCAGCTTATGGGGGGGGAGCTCCTACAATGAGCAGTTCTTC.

This clone was seen many times. This chain links TRBV7-3 with TRBJ2-2; D call uncertain. The CDR3 has 13 amino acids. The V end was cut by 4 bases, the J end by 0 bases, with 3 bases between. The germline V gene encodes CDR1 SGHTA and CDR2 FQGTGA. CDR3 amino acids: CASSSPNTGELFF. The CDR3 DNA sequence: TGTGCCAGCAGCTCCCCGAACACCGGGGAGCTGTTTTTT.